These 11 T cell receptor beta chains were all obtained from the same sample, sequenced in a study of T cell repertoires in cytomegalovirus infection. No antigen has been assigned to these receptors. TCRdb redid the calling of the reads with MiXCR, one entry per CDR3 protein. The sample gives about 830,000 distinct CDR3 sequences, approximately 32% of which show up once; around 12% is in the top ten. Sequencing was performed on cultured CD8+ T cells from PBMCs, taken from culture after CMV antigen stimulation. The source of these receptors is a human donor in good health (CMV status not recorded). Some clones in this sample may be carry-over from other donors' samples.

This chain joins TRBV14 and TRBJ2-4, with 16 bases identical to TRBD2. This CDR3 is 15 amino acids long. Germline CDR1 and CDR2: SGHDN and FVKESK. Trimming at V came to 4 bases and at J to 11 bases, leaving 5 bases not matched to a gene. For the CDR3, the DNA is TGTGCCAGCAGCCCGGGACTAGCGGGGGGGAAACTTCAGTACTTC. Its protein is CASSPGLAGGKLQYF.

The table lists this clonotype with many counts. This chain joins TRBV7-2 and TRBJ2-1; 10 bases are a match to TRBD2. V was clipped by 5 bases and J by 4 bases; unmatched bases: 5. The CDR3 has 15 amino acids. Germline lookup yields CDR1 SGHTA and CDR2 FQGNSA. The DNA of the CDR3 is TGTGCCAGCAGCGCGACTAGCGGGTTATACAATGAGCAGTTCTTC. Its translation: CASSATSGLYNEQFF.

In DNA, the CDR3 is TGTGCCAGCAGTTTAAACCTGCAGGGGGAGACCCAGTACTTC. This translates into CASSLNLQGETQYF. The rearrangement uses TRBV28 and TRBJ2-5; weak D call: TRBD1 (6 bases). The germline V and J ends were trimmed by 2 bases and 5 bases, with 12 bases remaining between them. This CDR3 has 14 residues. Per germline, CDR1 MDHEN and CDR2 SYDVKM. The whole variable domain, filled in from reference TRBV28 and TRBJ2-5, reads DVKVTQSSRYLVKRTGEKVFLECVQDMDHENMFWYRQDPGLGLRLIYFSYDVKMKEKGDIPEGYSVSREKKERFSLILESASTNQTSMYLCASSLNLQGETQYFGPGTRLLVL.

This clonotype was seen a handful of times. V gene TRBV2 combines with J gene TRBJ2-3; TRBD2 matches at 9 bases. The CDR3 covers 16 residues. Per the germline V gene, CDR1 is SNHLY and CDR2 is FYNNEI. J gave up 2 bases and V 2 bases, and 5 bases lay outside the gene matches. CDR3 sequence (DNA): TGTGCCAGCAGTGAACCCGGACTAGCGATCACAGATACGCAGTATTTT. It yields the protein CASSEPGLAITDTQYF.

V and J are TRBV20-1 and TRBJ2-2; no firm D call. There are 13 residues in the CDR3. V was shortened by 5 bases and J by 3 bases, with 10 bases between the two germline ends. Germline V gene sequence: CDR1 DFQATT, CDR2 SNEGSKA (reference sequence). Here the CDR3 reads CSAPHLDTGELFF. CDR3 sequence (DNA): TGCAGTGCTCCTCACCTGGACACCGGGGAGCTGTTTTTT.

This clonotype was counted ten times or more. This sequence joins TRBV7-2 and TRBJ2-1; possibly TRBD2 for D (5 bases). With 6 bases removed from V and 0 bases from J, the gap between germline ends came to 15 bases. The CDR3 runs to 16 residues. Germline V gives CDR1 SGHTA, CDR2 FQGNSA. The CDR3 nucleotides are TGTGCCAGCAGTCACCCCCAGCGGAGCTCCTACAATGAGCAGTTCTTC. Translation gives CASSHPQRSSYNEQFF.

There are many counts of this clonotype. V usage is TRBV7-9 and J usage is TRBJ2-5; 10 nucleotides line up with TRBD1. V was pared by 4 bases and J by 5 bases, with 7 bases of the junction left unmatched. There are 15 residues in the CDR3. From germline, CDR1 is SEHNR and CDR2 FQNEAQ (reference sequence). The CDR3 protein is CASSSGTGESETQYF. The CDR3 nucleotides read TGTGCCAGCAGCTCCGGGACAGGGGAGTCGGAGACCCAGTACTTC.

V usage is TRBV6-5 and J usage is TRBJ2-7, with 12 bases lining up with TRBD1. Germline assignment: CDR1 MNHEY and CDR2 SVGAGI. CDR3 size: 13 residues. Trimming at V came to 8 bases and at J to 4 bases, leaving 3 bases not matched to a gene. CDR3 in DNA: TGTGCCAGCGGGACAGGGGGCCCTTACGAGCAGTACGTC. Translating gives CASGTGGPYEQYV.

The chain links TRBV12-3 or TRBV12-4 to TRBJ2-1; D unclear. Trimming took 2 bases from V and 3 from J, leaving 5 bases between them. The CDR3 consists of 13 residues. CDR3 in DNA: TGTGCCAGCAGTTTACTCAACTACAATGAGCAGTTCTTC. Its translation: CASSLLNYNEQFF.

This clonotype occurred a few times. The rearrangement uses TRBV10-3 and TRBJ1-5; D unresolved. CDR1 is ENHRY and CDR2 is SYGVKD in the germline V gene. CDR3 length equals 12 residues. The V gene lost 1 base and the J gene lost 7 bases, with 5 bases spanning the gap. The CDR3 sequence is CAISEFGQPQHF. DNA of the CDR3: TGTGCCATCAGTGAGTTCGGGCAGCCCCAGCATTTT.

This clonotype was observed a few times. This chain connects TRBV7-9 to TRBJ2-6; unclear D gene. The CDR3 sequence is 16 residues long. The ends were cut back, 5 bases at V and 0 bases at J, with 11 bases in the middle. Germline V gene lookup returns CDR1 SEHNR and CDR2 FQNEAQ (reference sequence). The DNA of the CDR3 is TGTGCCAGCAGCCGCTACGATGGCTCTGGGGCCAACGTCCTGACTTTC. The encoded protein is CASSRYDGSGANVLTF.